The clone carrying this T cell receptor beta chain was found many times. Because it lacks the conserved phenylalanine or tryptophan at the end, this CDR3 is likely a read error. The DNA is omitted, as the CDR3 cannot be located on it reliably, and the CDR3 follows TCRdb's listing. These data belong to a study of T-cell reconstitution after alpha-beta-depleted transplantation in children. Library preparation (for TCRbeta) was performed with unique molecular identifiers. TCRdb fed the PCR reads into MiXCR, producing one record per CDR3 protein. In the table there are approximately 400,000 distinct CDR3 sequences, under 13% of which are singletons. The germline V gene has CDR1 MNHNS and CDR2 SASEGT. The CDR3 is 12 residues long, ends included.

The sequence came from a human donor who donated a stem cell graft to a child with acute myeloid leukemia. The material was PBMCs from the stem cell graft donor, obtained from the stem cell graft. This rearrangement joins TRBV6-1 to TRBJ1-1; TRBD1, the table's D call, lacks a check against the DNA. CDR3 residues: CASSEGAPGKPE.